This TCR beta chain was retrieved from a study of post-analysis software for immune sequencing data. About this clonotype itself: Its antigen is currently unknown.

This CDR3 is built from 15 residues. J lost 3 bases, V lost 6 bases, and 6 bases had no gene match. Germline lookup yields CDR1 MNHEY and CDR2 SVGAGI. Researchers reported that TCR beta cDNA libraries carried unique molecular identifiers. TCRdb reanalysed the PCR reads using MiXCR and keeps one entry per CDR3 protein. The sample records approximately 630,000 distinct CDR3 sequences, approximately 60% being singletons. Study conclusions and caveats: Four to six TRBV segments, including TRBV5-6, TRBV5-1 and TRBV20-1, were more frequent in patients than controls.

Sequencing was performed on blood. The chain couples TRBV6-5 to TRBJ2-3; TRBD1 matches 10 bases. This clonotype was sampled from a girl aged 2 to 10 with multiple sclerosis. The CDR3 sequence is CASSRTGGGTDTQYF. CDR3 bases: TGTGCCAGCAGCCGGACAGGGGGAGGAACAGATACGCAGTATTTT.